This is a list of T cell receptor beta chains from one sample in a study of blood T cell repertoires in COVID-19. TCRdb's table, derived via immunoSEQ multiplex PCR, lists solely in-frame clones and lacks some. Found here are some 48,000 clones, nearly 90% of them singletons; the top ten hold around 2.7%. The material sequenced was peripheral blood. The receptors were gathered from a man aged 45-60 years with active COVID-19. Each CDR3 is given with its conserved first and last residue. D genes are given only for firm matches. Not every row has a clone size; where given, it reads once, few, many or a size class.

j_gene	v_gene	abundance	d_gene	CDR3nt	CDR3aa
TRBJ1-2	TRBV29-1	once	-	TGCAGCGGATTCGGACAGAGCTATGGCTACACCTTC	CSGFGQSYGYTF
TRBJ1-1	TRBV3-1/TRBV3-2	once	-	TGTGCCAGCAGCCCTCTTTCCAGGTCAGAAGCTTTCTTT	CASSPLSRSEAFF
TRBJ2-5	TRBV5-4	-	TRBD2	TGTGCCAGCAGCTTGTCCCTAGCGGGCCAAGAGACCCAGTACTTC	CASSLSLAGQETQYF
TRBJ2-1	TRBV18	-	TRBD2	TGTGCCAGCTCACCCGGACTAGCGGGAGGCAGGGAGCAGTTCTTC	CASSPGLAGGREQFF
TRBJ1-2	TRBV18	-	-	TGTGCCAGCTCACCCCGAGAGGGAACCCTAAACTATGGCTACACCTTC	CASSPREGTLNYGYTF
TRBJ2-2	TRBV7-2	-	-	TGTGCCAGCAGCGGCAGTTGGAACACCGGGGAGCTGTTTTTT	CASSGSWNTGELFF
TRBJ2-1	TRBV30	-	-	TGTGCCTTTGGGCCCGAATCCTACAATGAGCAGTTCTTC	CAFGPESYNEQFF
TRBJ2-1	TRBV20-1	-	TRBD2	TGCAGTGCTAGGGTGGCTAGCGGGGACTTCTTC	CSARVASGDFF
TRBJ2-3	TRBV3-1/TRBV3-2	-	TRBD1	TGTGCCAGCAGCCGGGGAACCGGGACAGGGTCCGTCGGCGTGCAGTATTTT	CASSRGTGTGSVGVQYF
TRBJ1-5	TRBV2	-	TRBD1	TGTGCCAGCACCGCCCGGACAGGGGGCTCCCAGCCCCAGCATTTT	CASTARTGGSQPQHF
TRBJ1-1	TRBV6-6	few	-	TGTGCCAGCAGTGACCCGAGGACATTGCGTGAAGCTTTCTTT	CASSDPRTLREAFF
TRBJ1-2	TRBV6-1	-	-	TGTGCCAGCAGTGAAGCAGGGGGAGTTGGCTACACCTTC	CASSEAGGVGYTF
TRBJ1-2	TRBV21-1	-	-	TGTGCCAGCAGTTCCGGACAGGGTGAGGACTATGGCTACACCTTC	CASSSGQGEDYGYTF
TRBJ2-3	TRBV4-3	-	TRBD2	TGCGCCAGCAGCCAACAGTGGGGACTAGCAAAAGATACGCAGTATTTT	CASSQQWGLAKDTQYF
TRBJ1-5	TRBV2	-	-	TGTGCCAGCAGAAATACAGGGCGCAATCAGCCCCAGCATTTT	CASRNTGRNQPQHF
TRBJ2-2	TRBV15	once	-	TGTGCCACCAGCACCACTACCCACCCGAACACCGGGGAGCTGTTTTTT	CATSTTTHPNTGELFF
TRBJ2-1	TRBV19	-	TRBD1	TGTGCCAGTAGTCCATTGACAGGGCGAGGGGAGCAGTTCTTC	CASSPLTGRGEQFF
TRBJ2-2	TRBV24-1	-	TRBD2	TGTGCCACCAGCCCCGGGACTAGGGAGGCAAAAGGGCGCGGGGAGCTGTTTTTT	CATSPGTREAKGRGELFF
TRBJ2-5	TRBV9	-	-	TGTGCCAGCAGCGTAACATCAGGGCAAGAGACCCAGTACTTC	CASSVTSGQETQYF
TRBJ2-3	TRBV19	-	TRBD2	TGTGCCAGTAGTCTCATAGCGGGGGGGACGGATACGCAGTATTTT	CASSLIAGGTDTQYF
TRBJ1-5	TRBV4-3	-	-	TGCGCCAGCAGCCAAGCTACTAATCAGCCCCAGCATTTT	CASSQATNQPQHF
TRBJ1-5	TRBV6-5	-	-	TGTGCCAGCAGGGGAGAGCTAGGTCGTTATCAGCCCCAGCATTTT	CASRGELGRYQPQHF
TRBJ1-3	TRBV9	-	TRBD1	TGTGCCAGCAGCGTAAAGACAGGGGGCACTGGAAACACCATATATTTT	CASSVKTGGTGNTIYF
TRBJ2-1	TRBV4-2	-	-	TGTGCCAGCAGCCAAACGGGGGATTACAATGAGCAGTTCTTC	CASSQTGDYNEQFF
TRBJ1-6	TRBV19	-	-	TGTGCCAGTGGGGCAGGGGATAATTCACCCCTCCACTTT	CASGAGDNSPLHF
TRBJ1-1	TRBV30	-	-	TGTGCCTGGAGTCCGGGGTTCGGCACTGAAGCTTTCTTT	CAWSPGFGTEAFF
TRBJ2-1	TRBV7-9	-	-	TGTGCCAGCAGCCCATCAAAACCGGGACTCTTTAATGAGCAGTTCTTC	CASSPSKPGLFNEQFF